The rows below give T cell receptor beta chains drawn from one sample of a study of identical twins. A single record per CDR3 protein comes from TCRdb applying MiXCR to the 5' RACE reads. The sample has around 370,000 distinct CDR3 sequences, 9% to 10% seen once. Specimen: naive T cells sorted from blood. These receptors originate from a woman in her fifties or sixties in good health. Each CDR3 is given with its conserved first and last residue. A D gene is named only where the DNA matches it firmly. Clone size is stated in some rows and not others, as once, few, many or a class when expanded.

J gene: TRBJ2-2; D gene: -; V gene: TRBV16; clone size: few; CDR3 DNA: TGTGCCAGCAGCCAATACAGCCCCCGGAGTATGGGGAGCGTAACCGGGGAGCTGTTTTTT; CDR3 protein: CASSQYSPRSMGSVTGELFF
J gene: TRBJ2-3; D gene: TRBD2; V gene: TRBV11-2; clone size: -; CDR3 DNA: TGTGCCAGCAGCTTTCCGGGACTAGCGGGAGAAGATACGCAGTATTTT; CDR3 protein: CASSFPGLAGEDTQYF
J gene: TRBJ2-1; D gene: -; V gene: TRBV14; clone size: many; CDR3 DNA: TGTGCCAGCAGCGTGGACGGATACAATGAGCAGTTCTTC; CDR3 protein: CASSVDGYNEQFF
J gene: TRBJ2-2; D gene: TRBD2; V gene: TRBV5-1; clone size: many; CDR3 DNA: TGCGCCAGCAGCTCGGGACTAGCTGCCACCGGGGAGCTGTTTTTT; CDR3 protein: CASSSGLAATGELFF
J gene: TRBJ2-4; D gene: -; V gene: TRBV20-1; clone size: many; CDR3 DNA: TGCAGTGCTAGGTCCGAGGGGGTCAACATTCAGTACTTC; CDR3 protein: CSARSEGVNIQYF
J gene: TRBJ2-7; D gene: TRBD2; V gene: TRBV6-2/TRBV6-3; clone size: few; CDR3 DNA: TGTGCCAGCAGCCCCAAGGCCCCACTAGCGGGAGGGCCCTACGAGCAGTACTTC; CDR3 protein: CASSPKAPLAGGPYEQYF
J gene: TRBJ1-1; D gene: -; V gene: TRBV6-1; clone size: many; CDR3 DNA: TGTGCCAGCAGTGTGCTGGGGAACACTGAAGCTTTCTTT; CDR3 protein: CASSVLGNTEAFF
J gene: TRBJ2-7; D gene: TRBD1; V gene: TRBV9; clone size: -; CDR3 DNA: TGTGCCAGCAGCGGGGGGGGACAGGGTTACGAGCAGTACTTC; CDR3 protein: CASSGGGQGYEQYF
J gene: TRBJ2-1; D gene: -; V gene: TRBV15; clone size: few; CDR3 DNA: TGTGCCACCAGCAGTGAATTCTTTAGGCAGTTCTTC; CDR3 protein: CATSSEFFRQFF
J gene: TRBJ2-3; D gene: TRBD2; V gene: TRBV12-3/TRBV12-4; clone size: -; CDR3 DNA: TGTGCCAGCAGTTTAGCCTCGGGACTAGCGGGAGGGCCGGCAGATATGCAGTATTTT; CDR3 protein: CASSLASGLAGGPADMQYF
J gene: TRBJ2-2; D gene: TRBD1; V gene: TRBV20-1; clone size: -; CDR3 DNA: TGCAGTGCTAGAGGCCTAACAGGGGGCTTAATGGACGGGGAGCTGTTTTTT; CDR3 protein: CSARGLTGGLMDGELFF
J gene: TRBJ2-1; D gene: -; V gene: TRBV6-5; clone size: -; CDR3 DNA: TGTGCCAGCAGTACTCCGGGACTGAGTAACAATGAGCAGTTCTTC; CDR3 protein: CASSTPGLSNNEQFF
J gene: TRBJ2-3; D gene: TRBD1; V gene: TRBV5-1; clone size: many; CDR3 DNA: TGCGCCAGCAGCAGGGGGCCGACAGATACGCAGTATTTT; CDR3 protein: CASSRGPTDTQYF
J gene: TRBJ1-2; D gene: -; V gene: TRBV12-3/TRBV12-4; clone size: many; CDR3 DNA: TGTGCCAGCAGTCGCCGTTTGGAGAGCTATGGCTACACCTTC; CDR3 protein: CASSRRLESYGYTF
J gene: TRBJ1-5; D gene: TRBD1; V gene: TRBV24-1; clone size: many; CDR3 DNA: TGTGCCACCGGGGGACAGGGGTATCAGCCCCAGCATTTT; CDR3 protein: CATGGQGYQPQHF
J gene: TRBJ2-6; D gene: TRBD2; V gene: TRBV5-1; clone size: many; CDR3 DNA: TGCGCCAGCAAAGCGGGATCTGGGGCCAACGTCCTGACTTTC; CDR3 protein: CASKAGSGANVLTF
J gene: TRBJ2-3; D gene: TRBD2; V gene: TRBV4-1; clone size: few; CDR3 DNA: TGCGCCAGCAGCCAAGGGGTCCCGGGACTAGCGGGAGTGGGGGATACGCAGTATTTT; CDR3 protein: CASSQGVPGLAGVGDTQYF
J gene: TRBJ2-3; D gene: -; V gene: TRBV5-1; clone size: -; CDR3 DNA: TGCGCCAGCCGTGCCTGGGACACTCCCACAGATACGCAGTATTTT; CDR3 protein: CASRAWDTPTDTQYF
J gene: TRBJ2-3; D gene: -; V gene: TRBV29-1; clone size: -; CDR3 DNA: TGCAGCTCTCGTGGAGGGGGGTCAGATACGCAGTATTTT; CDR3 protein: CSSRGGGSDTQYF
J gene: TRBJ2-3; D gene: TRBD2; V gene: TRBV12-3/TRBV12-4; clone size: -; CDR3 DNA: TGTGCCAGCAGAGCCCCTAGCGGGGCGGGGGTGGATACGCAGTATTTT; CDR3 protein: CASRAPSGAGVDTQYF
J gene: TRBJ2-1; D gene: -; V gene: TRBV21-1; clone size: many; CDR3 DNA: TGTGCCAGCAGCAATCGCTACAATGAGCAGTTCTTC; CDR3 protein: CASSNRYNEQFF
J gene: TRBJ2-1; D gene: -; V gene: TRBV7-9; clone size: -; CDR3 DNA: TGTGCCAGCAGCTTAGGTGAGAGAGCGTCTCCCTACAATGAGCAGTTCTTC; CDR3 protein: CASSLGERASPYNEQFF
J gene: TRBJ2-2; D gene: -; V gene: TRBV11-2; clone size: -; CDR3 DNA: TGTGCCAGTAGGTCCATCAGACCAACAGACGGGGAGCTGTTTTTT; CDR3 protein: CASRSIRPTDGELFF
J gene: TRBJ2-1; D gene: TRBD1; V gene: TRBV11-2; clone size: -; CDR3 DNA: TGTGCCAGCAGCTTAGACGGGACAGGGGGTCCGTACAATGAGCAGTTCTTC; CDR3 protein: CASSLDGTGGPYNEQFF
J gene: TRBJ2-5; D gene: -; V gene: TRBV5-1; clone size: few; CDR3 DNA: TGCGCCAGCAGCCACCGCCAGGGGGGAATTCAAGAGACCCAGTACTTC; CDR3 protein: CASSHRQGGIQETQYF
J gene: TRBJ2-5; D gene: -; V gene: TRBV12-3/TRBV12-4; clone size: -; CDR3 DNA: TGTGCCACCTCAGGGGTCGGGACCCAGTACTTC; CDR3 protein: CATSGVGTQYF
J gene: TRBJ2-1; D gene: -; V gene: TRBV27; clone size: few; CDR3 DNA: TGTGCCAGCAGTTTATCCGCCGGGGTGGGGCAGTTCTTC; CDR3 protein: CASSLSAGVGQFF
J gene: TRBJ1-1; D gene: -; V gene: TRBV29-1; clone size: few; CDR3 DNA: TGCAGCGTGGTTCCAGGGGCCTACACTGAAGCTTTCTTT; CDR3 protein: CSVVPGAYTEAFF
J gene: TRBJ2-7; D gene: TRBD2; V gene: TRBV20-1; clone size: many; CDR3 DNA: TGCAGTGCTAGAGATCAAGGACTAGCGGGAGTGGGGCCCTACGAGCAGTACTTC; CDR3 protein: CSARDQGLAGVGPYEQYF
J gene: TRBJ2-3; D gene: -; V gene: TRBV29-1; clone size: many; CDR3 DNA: TGCAGCGTTGAGAGAGGCCCCAATACGCAGTATTTT; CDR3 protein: CSVERGPNTQYF
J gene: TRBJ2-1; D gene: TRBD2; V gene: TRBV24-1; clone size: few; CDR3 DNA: TGTGCCGCGGGACTAGCGGGAGGAAACCATGAGCAGTTCTTC; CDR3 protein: CAAGLAGGNHEQFF
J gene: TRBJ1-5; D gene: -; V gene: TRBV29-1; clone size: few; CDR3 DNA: TGCAGCGTTCTCCTTCCAGGGTCCACGAGCAATCAGCCCCAGCATTTT; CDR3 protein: CSVLLPGSTSNQPQHF
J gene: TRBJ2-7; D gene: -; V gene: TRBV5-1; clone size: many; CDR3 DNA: TGCGCCAGCAGCTTGGATCCTTCGGGCTACGAGCAGTACTTC; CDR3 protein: CASSLDPSGYEQYF
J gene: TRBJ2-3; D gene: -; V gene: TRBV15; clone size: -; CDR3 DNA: TGTGCCACCAGCAGCCGTAGCACAGATACGCAGTATTTT; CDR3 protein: CATSSRSTDTQYF
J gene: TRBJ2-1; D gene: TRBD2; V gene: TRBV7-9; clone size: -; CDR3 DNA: TGTGCCAGCAGCAGGCGTCAGCGGGGGGACAATGAGCAGTTCTTC; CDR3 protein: CASSRRQRGDNEQFF
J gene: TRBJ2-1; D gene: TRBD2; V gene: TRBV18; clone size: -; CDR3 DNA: TGTGCCAGTGGTGGAGCGGGAGGCCTCTACAATGAGCAGTTCTTC; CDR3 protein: CASGGAGGLYNEQFF
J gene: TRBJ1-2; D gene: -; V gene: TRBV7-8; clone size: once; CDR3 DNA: TGTGCCAGCAGCCTTATGAGGGACTATGGCTACCCCTTC; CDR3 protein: CASSLMRDYGYPF